These 11 T cell receptor beta chains were all obtained from the same sample, sequenced in a study of cytomegalovirus exposure and HLA in healthy donors. With 60 Vbeta and 13 Jbeta primers, the PCR was carried out. The protocol was immunoSEQ multiplex PCR, while the TCRdb copy is restricted to in-frame clones and leaves out a portion. This table has roughly 150,000 clones, roughly 77% appearing once. Sequenced material: PBMCs. Receptors were obtained from a man aged 18 to 29 in good health and CMV-seropositive.

The V call is TRBV5-1, the J call TRBJ2-5; TRBD2 aligns across 11 bases. Gene TRBJ2-7 matches the end of the DNA better, so the J call may be wrong. Germline V gene lookup returns CDR1 SGHRS and CDR2 YFSETQ. The CDR3 runs to 14 residues. The CDR3 sequence: CASSGTSGSYEQYF. The CDR3 coding sequence is TGCGCCAGCAGTGGGACTAGCGGTTCCTACGAGCAGTACTTC.

This clone was found once. The chain couples TRBV9 to TRBJ2-3; D ambiguous. This CDR3 is built from 14 residues. Trimming pared 2 bases from V and 0 bases from J, leaving 7 bases between. In germline, CDR1 is SGDLS, CDR2 YYNGEE. The CDR3 reads CASSVGPSTDTQYF. The CDR3 nucleotides read TGTGCCAGCAGCGTCGGTCCTAGCACAGATACGCAGTATTTT.

V gene TRBV5-1 combines with J gene TRBJ2-7, with 7 nucleotides matching TRBD1. The CDR3 is made up of 13 amino acids. Per germline, CDR1 SGHRS and CDR2 YFSETQ. The junction had 5 bases not matched to a gene; V was cut back by 4 bases and J by 4 bases. The CDR3 spells CASSDRAGYEQYF. Here the CDR3 DNA reads TGCGCCAGCAGCGACAGGGCTGGATACGAGCAGTACTTC.

This CDR3 reads CASSSSQGVWEKLFF. The DNA of the CDR3 is TGTGCCAGCAGCTCCTCGCAGGGGGTTTGGGAAAAACTGTTTTTT. The chain is built from TRBV5-6 and TRBJ1-4; 7 positions agree with TRBD1. The germline CDR1 and CDR2 sequences are SGHDT and YYEEEE. Trimming cost V 3 bases and J 8 bases; bases outside gene matches: 10. The CDR3 has 15 amino acids.

This clone was detected only a few times. The chain uses TRBV7-9 and TRBJ2-1, with 13 nucleotides matching TRBD2. J was trimmed by 9 bases and V by 2 bases; bases with no gene match: 4. From germline, CDR1 is SEHNR and CDR2 FQNEAQ (reference sequence). This CDR3 comprises 15 residues. The CDR3 loop reads CASSLLGLAGSEQFF. The CDR3 nucleotides read TGTGCCAGCAGCTTATTGGGACTAGCGGGGTCTGAGCAGTTCTTC.

The V gene is TRBV7-3, the J gene TRBJ2-2; 10 bases align to TRBD2. This CDR3 is 19 amino acids long. In germline, CDR1 is SGHTA, CDR2 FQGTGA. V lost 0 bases, J lost 7 bases, and 14 bases stayed unmatched. This CDR3 is CASSLTRPMAAGGNGELFF. CDR3 DNA: TGTGCCAGCAGCTTAACGAGGCCGATGGCAGCGGGAGGGAACGGGGAGCTGTTTTTT.

The chain is built from TRBV11-2 and TRBJ1-5; no clear D gene. This CDR3 is built from 13 residues. The germline V and J ends were trimmed by 5 bases and 0 bases, with 5 bases remaining between them. Per germline, CDR1 SGHAT and CDR2 FQNNGV. CDR3 bases: TGTGCCAGCAGCGAGGGTAGCAATCAGCCCCAGCATTTT. Protein sequence: CASSEGSNQPQHF.

CDR3 sequence reads: CASRKGQGNTGELFF. Written as DNA, the CDR3 is TGTGCCAGCAGGAAGGGACAGGGGAACACCGGGGAGCTGTTTTTT. The rearrangement joins TRBV6-5 to TRBJ2-2, with 9 positions matching TRBD1. This CDR3 is 15 amino acids long. CDR1 and CDR2 from the germline V gene are MNHEY and SVGAGI. V shed 6 bases and J 1 base; nucleotides not matched to a gene: 3.

V gene TRBV9 combines with J gene TRBJ1-2; maybe TRBD1 (5 bases). Germline V gene sequence: CDR1 SGDLS, CDR2 YYNGEE. The CDR3 runs to 12 residues. V gave up 2 bases and J gave up 7 bases, with 9 bases separating them. The CDR3 reads CASSVVGGGYTF. The CDR3 DNA sequence: TGTGCCAGCAGCGTGGTGGGGGGTGGCTACACCTTC. Full variable domain (remainder filled in from reference TRBV9 and TRBJ1-2): DSGVTQTPKHLITATGQRVTLRCSPRSGDLSVYWYQQSLDQGLQFLIQYYNGEERAKGNILERFSAQQFPDLHSELNLSSLELGDSALYFCASSVVGGGYTFGSGTRLTVV.

V gene TRBV27 combines with J gene TRBJ2-7, with 9 bases identical to TRBD2. The V segment lost 3 bases and the J segment 0 bases; nucleotides outside the gene matches: 3. Germline-derived CDR1 and CDR2 are MNHEY and SMNVEV (reference sequence). The length of the CDR3 is 15 residues. The CDR3 sequence is CASSLRLADSYEQYF. DNA for the CDR3: TGTGCCAGCAGTTTGCGACTAGCGGACTCCTACGAGCAGTACTTC.

CDR3 in DNA: TGTGCCAGCTCCCGACGGGGGGCAGATACGCAGTATTTT. It is translated as CASSRRGADTQYF. The V call is TRBV27, the J call TRBJ2-3, with TRBD2 identical over 7 bases. CDR3 length equals 13 residues. Germline CDR1 is MNHEY and CDR2 is SMNVEV (reference sequence). V shed 8 bases and J 4 bases; nucleotides not matched to a gene: 6.